The 11 T cell receptor beta chains in this list originate from one sample, sequenced in a study of blood T cell repertoires in COVID-19. Repertoires were generated with immunoSEQ multiplex PCR, while TCRdb's copy carries only in-frame clones and drops some. The sample consists of some 260,000 clones, 88% of them appearing once. Sequenced material: peripheral blood. All receptors come from a woman in her 70s with COVID-19, enrolled during active disease.

The chain recombines TRBV5-1 with TRBJ2-2; TRBD2 matches at 12 bases. Germline CDR1 SGHRS, CDR2 YFSETQ. Trimming at V came to 4 bases and at J to 5 bases, leaving 6 bases not matched to a gene. The CDR3 runs 16 residues. The CDR3 DNA is TGCGCCAGCAGCCCCCGACTAGCGGGAGAAACCGGGGAGCTGTTTTTT. Encoded protein: CASSPRLAGETGELFF.

The chain uses TRBV24-1 and TRBJ2-3, with 7 bases matching TRBD2. Germline V lookup: CDR1 KGHDR, CDR2 SFDVKD. The CDR3 is 15 residues long. The V segment lost 5 bases and the J segment 0 bases; nucleotides outside the gene matches: 4. This CDR3 is CATSGASGSTDTQYF. In nucleotides, the CDR3 is TGTGCCACCAGTGGGGCTAGCGGAAGCACAGATACGCAGTATTTT.

The chain carries TRBV6-5 and TRBJ1-5, with D hard to call. The germline V and J ends were trimmed by 4 bases and 16 bases, with 17 bases remaining between them. CDR3 length: 12 amino acids. Germline V CDR1 and CDR2: MNHEY, SVGAGI. The CDR3 loop reads CASSSLGRSLHF. The DNA of the CDR3 is TGTGCCAGCAGTTCTCTTGGGCGATCCTTACATTTT.

This clone was observed many times. The J gene is TRBJ2-1, the V gene TRBV9; 10 bases align to TRBD2. Germline-derived CDR1 and CDR2 are SGDLS and YYNGEE. The ends lost 0 bases at V and 4 bases at J; junction bases unmatched: 4. The CDR3 has 16 residues. The CDR3 reads CASSVDGSGGYNEQFF. DNA of the CDR3: TGTGCCAGCAGCGTAGATGGTAGCGGGGGGTACAATGAGCAGTTCTTC.

The chain links TRBV6-5 to TRBJ2-1; 7 bases agree with TRBD2. Germline assignment: CDR1 MNHEY and CDR2 SVGAGI. The CDR3 loop spans 15 amino acids. With 6 bases clipped from V and 3 bases from J, the junction kept 8 bases outside the gene matches. The CDR3 sequence: CASRVSSGNYNEQFF. The DNA for the CDR3 is TGTGCCAGCAGGGTGAGCAGCGGGAACTACAATGAGCAGTTCTTC.

Comments on this clone: The same CDR3 can be traced to other DNA sequences in this sample. This chain joins TRBV7-9 and TRBJ2-3; tentative D call: TRBD2 (6 bases). Germline V gene sequence: CDR1 SEHNR, CDR2 FQNEAQ (reference sequence). This CDR3 has 12 amino acids. Trimming took off 4 bases at V and 6 bases at J, with 8 bases between the two ends. The CDR3 DNA sequence: TGTGCCAGCAGCTCAACTAGCGATACGCAGTATTTT. Protein sequence: CASSSTSDTQYF.

The chain recombines TRBV19 with TRBJ1-1; D call uncertain. The CDR3 runs to 14 residues. The V end lost 0 bases, the J end lost 1 base, and 6 bases lay between the germline ends. Germline V gives CDR1 LNHDA, CDR2 SQIVND (reference sequence). The CDR3 bases are TGTGCCAGTAGTATAGATCGGGGGAACACTGAAGCTTTCTTT. Amino acid sequence: CASSIDRGNTEAFF.

The CDR3 loop reads CASSYLRKVSVRETQYF. The CDR3 DNA reads TGTGCCAGCAGTTACTTACGGAAGGTTAGCGTAAGGGAGACCCAGTACTTC. The J gene is TRBJ2-5, the V gene TRBV6-2 or TRBV6-3, with D possibly TRBD2 on 5 matching bases. Looked up from germline, CDR1 is MNHEY and CDR2 is SVGEGT. The CDR3 length is 17 residues. V lost 1 base and J 5 bases, leaving 20 bases between the germline ends.

This clone was seen just once. This sequence joins TRBV5-1 and TRBJ1-6; 11 bases agree with TRBD1. The germline gives CDR1 SGHRS, CDR2 YFSETQ. Germline trimming cut 2 bases from V and 8 bases from J; bases unmatched to any gene: 3. The CDR3 sequence is 15 residues long. Here the CDR3 reads CASSLSGQGDSPLHF. In nucleotides, the CDR3 is TGCGCCAGCAGCTTATCGGGACAGGGGGATTCACCCCTCCACTTT.

The rearrangement joins TRBV30 to TRBJ1-2, with TRBD1 matching over 7 bases. J lost 4 bases, V lost 1 base, and 3 bases had no gene match. The CDR3 spans 13 residues. The germline V gene encodes CDR1 GTSNPN and CDR2 SVGIG (reference sequence). CDR3 protein: CAWSGGQIYGYTF. Written as DNA, the CDR3 is TGTGCCTGGAGTGGGGGACAGATCTATGGCTACACCTTC.

V is TRBV6-2 or TRBV6-3 and J is TRBJ2-7; 7 bases match TRBD1. The germline V gene encodes CDR1 MNHEY and CDR2 SVGEGT. This CDR3 has 14 residues. J was trimmed by 6 bases and V by 4 bases; bases with no gene match: 9. CDR3 loop: CASSLTGFLSEQYF. The CDR3 region has the DNA TGTGCCAGCAGTTTGACAGGGTTTCTCTCCGAGCAGTACTTC.